The text below deals with one T cell receptor beta chain. These data belong to a study of the immune and genomic landscape of osteosarcoma. The post-treatment osteosarcoma tumors were primary, local recurrence or metastasis specimens from poor-prognosis patients. Method: immunoSEQ multiplex PCR; TCRdb's copy keeps in-frame clones and lacks some. The data contain roughly 4,600 clones, around 80% of them seen just once; the ten biggest clones take up 5.5% to 7.5%. V was trimmed by 4 bases and J by 0 bases, leaving 15 bases between them. This CDR3 has 16 amino acids. Germline V CDR1 and CDR2: KGHSH, LQKENI.

This chain links TRBV18 with TRBJ2-5; possibly TRBD1 for D (6 bases). The TCR comes from a human donor with osteosarcoma. What was sequenced was osteosarcoma tumor tissue from the lung. CDR3 residues: CASSLRGRGYQETQYF. Written as DNA, the CDR3 is TGTGCCAGCTCACTCAGGGGAAGGGGGTACCAAGAGACCCAGTACTTC. Full variable domain (rest looked up from reference TRBV18 and TRBJ2-5): NAGVMQNPRHLVRRRGQEARLRCSPMKGHSHVYWYRQLPEEGLKFMVYLQKENIIDESGMPKERFSAEFPKEGPSILRIQQVVRGDSAAYFCASSLRGRGYQETQYFGPGTRLLVL.